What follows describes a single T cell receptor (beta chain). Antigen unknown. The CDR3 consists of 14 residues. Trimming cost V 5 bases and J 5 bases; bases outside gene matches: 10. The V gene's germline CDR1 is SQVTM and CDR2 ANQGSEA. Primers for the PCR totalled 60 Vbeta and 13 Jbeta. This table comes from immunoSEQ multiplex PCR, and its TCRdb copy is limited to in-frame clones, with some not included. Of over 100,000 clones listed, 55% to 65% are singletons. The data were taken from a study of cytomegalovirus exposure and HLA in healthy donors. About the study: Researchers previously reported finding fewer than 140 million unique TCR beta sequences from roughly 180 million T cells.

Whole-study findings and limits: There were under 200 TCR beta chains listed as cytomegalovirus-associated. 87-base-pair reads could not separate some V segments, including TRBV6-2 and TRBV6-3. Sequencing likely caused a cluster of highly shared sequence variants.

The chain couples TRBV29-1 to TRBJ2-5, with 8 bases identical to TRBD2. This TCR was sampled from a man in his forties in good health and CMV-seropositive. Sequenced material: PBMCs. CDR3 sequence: CSVISAGAWETQYF. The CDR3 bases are TGCAGCGTTATCTCAGCGGGAGCCTGGGAGACCCAGTACTTC.